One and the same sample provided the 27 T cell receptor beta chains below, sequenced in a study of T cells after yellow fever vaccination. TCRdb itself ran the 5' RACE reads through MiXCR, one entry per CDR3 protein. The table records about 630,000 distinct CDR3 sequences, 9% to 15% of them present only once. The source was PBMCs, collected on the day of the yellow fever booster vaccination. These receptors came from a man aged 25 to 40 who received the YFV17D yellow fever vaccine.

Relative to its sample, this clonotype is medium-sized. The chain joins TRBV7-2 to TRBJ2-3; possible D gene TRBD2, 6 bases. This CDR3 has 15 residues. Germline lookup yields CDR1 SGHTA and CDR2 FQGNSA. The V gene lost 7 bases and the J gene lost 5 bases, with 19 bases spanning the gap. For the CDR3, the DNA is TGTGCCAGCACCAAATGGGACTTGGTTGGAGATACGCAGTATTTT. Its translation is CASTKWDLVGDTQYF.

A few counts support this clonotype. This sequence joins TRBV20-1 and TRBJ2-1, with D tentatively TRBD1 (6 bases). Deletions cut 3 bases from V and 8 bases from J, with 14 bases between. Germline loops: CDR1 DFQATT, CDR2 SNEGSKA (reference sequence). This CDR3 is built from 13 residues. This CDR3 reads CSARMPGADEQFF. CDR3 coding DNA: TGCAGTGCTAGGATGCCAGGGGCTGATGAGCAGTTCTTC.

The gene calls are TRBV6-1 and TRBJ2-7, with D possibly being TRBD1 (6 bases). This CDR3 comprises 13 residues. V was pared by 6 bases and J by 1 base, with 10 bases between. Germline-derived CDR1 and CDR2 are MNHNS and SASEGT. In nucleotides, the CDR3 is TGTGCCAGCAGGAGGGACATTTCCTACGAGCAGTACTTC. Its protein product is CASRRDISYEQYF.

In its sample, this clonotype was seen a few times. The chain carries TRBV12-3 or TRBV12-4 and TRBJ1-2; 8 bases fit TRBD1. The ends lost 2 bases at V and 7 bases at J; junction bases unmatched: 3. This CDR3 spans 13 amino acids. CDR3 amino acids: CASSLRTGIGYTF. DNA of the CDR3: TGTGCCAGCAGTTTAAGGACAGGGATTGGCTACACCTTC.

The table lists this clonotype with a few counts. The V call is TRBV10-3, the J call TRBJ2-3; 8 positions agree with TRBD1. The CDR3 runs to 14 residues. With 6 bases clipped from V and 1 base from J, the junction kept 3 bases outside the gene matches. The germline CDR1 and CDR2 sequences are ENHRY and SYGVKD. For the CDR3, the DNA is TGTGCCATCAGGACGGGACAGGGCACAGATACGCAGTATTTT. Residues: CAIRTGQGTDTQYF.

CDR3 protein: CASRGGGIGIDTQYF. As DNA, the CDR3 is TGTGCCAGCAGGGGGGGCGGGATAGGGATAGATACGCAGTATTTT. V is TRBV7-2 and J is TRBJ2-3, with D perhaps given as TRBD1 or TRBD2 (6 bases each). The CDR3 length is 15 residues. Germline V gene lookup returns CDR1 SGHTA and CDR2 FQGNSA. Trimming took 6 bases from V and 5 from J, leaving 18 bases between them.

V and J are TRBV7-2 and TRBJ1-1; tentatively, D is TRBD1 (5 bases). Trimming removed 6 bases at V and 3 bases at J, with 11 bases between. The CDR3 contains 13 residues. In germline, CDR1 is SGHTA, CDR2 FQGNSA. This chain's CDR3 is CASRPDSYTEAFF. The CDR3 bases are TGTGCCAGCAGACCTGACAGTTACACTGAAGCTTTCTTT.

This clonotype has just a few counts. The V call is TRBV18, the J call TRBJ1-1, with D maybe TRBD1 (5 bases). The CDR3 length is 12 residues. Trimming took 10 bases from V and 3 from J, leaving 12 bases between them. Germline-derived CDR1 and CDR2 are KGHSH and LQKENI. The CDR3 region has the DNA TGTGCCACCCGGTGGGGGGACACTGAAGCTTTCTTT. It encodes CATRWGDTEAFF.

The CDR3 is CASSIGTSNQPQHF. The CDR3 bases are TGTGCCAGTAGTATAGGGACCAGTAATCAGCCCCAGCATTTT. V and J are TRBV19 and TRBJ1-5, with D unresolved. The CDR3 is 14 residues long. Trimming left V 1 base short and J 4 bases short, with 8 bases between. Per germline, CDR1 LNHDA and CDR2 SQIVND (reference sequence).

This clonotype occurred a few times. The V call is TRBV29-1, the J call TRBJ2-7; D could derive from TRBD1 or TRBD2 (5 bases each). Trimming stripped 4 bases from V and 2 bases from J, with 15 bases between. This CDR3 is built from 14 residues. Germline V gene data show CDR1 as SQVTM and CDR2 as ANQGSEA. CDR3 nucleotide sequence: TGCAGCGTTGGGGGACGGCGGAATCCCTACGAGCAGTACTTC. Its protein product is CSVGGRRNPYEQYF.

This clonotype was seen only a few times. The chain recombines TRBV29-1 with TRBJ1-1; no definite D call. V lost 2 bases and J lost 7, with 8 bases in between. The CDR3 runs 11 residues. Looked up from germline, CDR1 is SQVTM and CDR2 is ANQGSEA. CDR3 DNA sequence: TGCAGCGTTGAAAAGCCTAATGAAGCTTTCTTT. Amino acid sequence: CSVEKPNEAFF.

The CDR3 is CSAGTSGPYNEQFF. In DNA, the CDR3 is TGCAGTGCGGGGACTAGCGGCCCCTACAATGAGCAGTTCTTC. The chain joins TRBV20-1 to TRBJ2-1, with 11 bases lining up with TRBD2. V gave up 6 bases and J gave up 2 bases; unmatched junction bases: 3. The CDR3 consists of 14 residues. Germline lookup yields CDR1 DFQATT and CDR2 SNEGSKA (reference sequence).

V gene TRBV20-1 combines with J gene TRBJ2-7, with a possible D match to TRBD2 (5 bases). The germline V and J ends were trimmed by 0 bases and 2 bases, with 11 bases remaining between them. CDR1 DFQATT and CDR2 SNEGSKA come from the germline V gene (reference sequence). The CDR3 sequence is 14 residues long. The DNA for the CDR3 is TGCAGTGCTAGAGAGTATCCAGCGGCCTACGAGCAGTACTTC. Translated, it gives CSAREYPAAYEQYF.

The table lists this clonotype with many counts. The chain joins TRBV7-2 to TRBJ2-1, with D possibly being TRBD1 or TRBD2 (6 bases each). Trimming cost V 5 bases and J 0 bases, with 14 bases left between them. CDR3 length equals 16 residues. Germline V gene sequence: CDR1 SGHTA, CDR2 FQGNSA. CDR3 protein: CASSPLGGSSYNEQFF. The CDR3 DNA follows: TGTGCCAGCAGCCCCTTAGGGGGGAGCTCCTACAATGAGCAGTTCTTC.

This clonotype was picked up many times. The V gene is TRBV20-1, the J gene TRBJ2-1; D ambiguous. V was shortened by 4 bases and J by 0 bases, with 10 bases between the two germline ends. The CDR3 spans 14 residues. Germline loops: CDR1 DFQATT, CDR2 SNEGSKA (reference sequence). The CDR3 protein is CSAISFVSYNEQFF. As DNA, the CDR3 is TGCAGTGCTATTTCTTTCGTCTCCTACAATGAGCAGTTCTTC.

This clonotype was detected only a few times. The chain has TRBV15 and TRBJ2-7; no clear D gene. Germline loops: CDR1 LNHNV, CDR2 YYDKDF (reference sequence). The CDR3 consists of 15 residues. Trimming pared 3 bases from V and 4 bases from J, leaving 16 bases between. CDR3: CATSSERARLYEQYF. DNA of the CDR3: TGTGCCACCAGCAGCGAGAGAGCCCGGCTATACGAGCAGTACTTC.

The CDR3 sequence: CASSPSINEQYF. The CDR3 DNA reads as TGTGCCAGCAGCCCCTCCATCAACGAGCAGTACTTC. V is TRBV12-3 or TRBV12-4 and J is TRBJ2-7; D not certain. The CDR3 covers 12 residues. Trimming shortened V by 6 bases and J by 5 bases, and 11 bases separated the two germline ends.

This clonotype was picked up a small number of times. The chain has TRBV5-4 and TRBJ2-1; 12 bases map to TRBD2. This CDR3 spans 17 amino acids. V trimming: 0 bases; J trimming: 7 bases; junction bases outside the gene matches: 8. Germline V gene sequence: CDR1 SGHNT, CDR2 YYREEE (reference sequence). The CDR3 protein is CASSLGWTSGKGNEQFF. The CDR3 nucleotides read TGTGCCAGCAGCTTGGGTTGGACTAGCGGGAAGGGGAATGAGCAGTTCTTC.

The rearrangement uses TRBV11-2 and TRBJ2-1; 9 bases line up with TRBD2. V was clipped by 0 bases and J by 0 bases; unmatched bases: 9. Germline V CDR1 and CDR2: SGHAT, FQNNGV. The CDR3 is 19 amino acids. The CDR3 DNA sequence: TGTGCCAGCAGCTTAGATAGTATGGCGGGAGGGAGCTCCTACAATGAGCAGTTCTTC. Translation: CASSLDSMAGGSSYNEQFF.

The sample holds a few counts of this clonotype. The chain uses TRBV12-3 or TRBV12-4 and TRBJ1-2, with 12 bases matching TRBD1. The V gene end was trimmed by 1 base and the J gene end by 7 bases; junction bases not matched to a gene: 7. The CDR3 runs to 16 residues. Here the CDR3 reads CASSLGPGQGASGYTF. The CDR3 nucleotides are TGTGCCAGCAGTTTAGGCCCGGGACAGGGGGCGTCTGGCTACACCTTC.

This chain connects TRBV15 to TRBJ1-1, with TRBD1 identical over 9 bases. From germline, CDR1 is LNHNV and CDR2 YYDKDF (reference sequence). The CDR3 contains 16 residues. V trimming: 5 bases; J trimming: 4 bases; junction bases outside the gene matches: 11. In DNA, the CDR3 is TGTGCCACCAGCCCCCGACTGGGACAGGGTTTCACTGAAGCTTTCTTT. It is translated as CATSPRLGQGFTEAFF.

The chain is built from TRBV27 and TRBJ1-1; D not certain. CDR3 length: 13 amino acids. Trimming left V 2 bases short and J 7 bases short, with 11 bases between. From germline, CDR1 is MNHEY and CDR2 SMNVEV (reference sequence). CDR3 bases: TGTGCCAGCAGTTTACGCGGCTCGAATGAAGCTTTCTTT. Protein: CASSLRGSNEAFF.

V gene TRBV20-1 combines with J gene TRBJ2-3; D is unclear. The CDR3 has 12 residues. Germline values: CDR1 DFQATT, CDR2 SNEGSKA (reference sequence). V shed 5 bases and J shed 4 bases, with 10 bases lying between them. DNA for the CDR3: TGCAGTGCTTTATCGTTGGCAGATACGCAGTATTTT. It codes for CSALSLADTQYF.

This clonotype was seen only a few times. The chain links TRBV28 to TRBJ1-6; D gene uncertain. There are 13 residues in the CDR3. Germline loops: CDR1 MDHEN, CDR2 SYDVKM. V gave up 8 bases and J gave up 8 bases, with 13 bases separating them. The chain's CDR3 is CASRYRWDSPLHF. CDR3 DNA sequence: TGTGCCAGCCGGTACCGCTGGGATTCACCCCTCCACTTT.

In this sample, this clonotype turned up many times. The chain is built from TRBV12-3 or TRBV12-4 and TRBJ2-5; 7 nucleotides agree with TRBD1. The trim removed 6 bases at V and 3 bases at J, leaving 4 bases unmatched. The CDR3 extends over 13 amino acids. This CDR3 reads CASRIGTEETQYF. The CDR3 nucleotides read TGTGCCAGCAGGATTGGGACAGAAGAGACCCAGTACTTC.

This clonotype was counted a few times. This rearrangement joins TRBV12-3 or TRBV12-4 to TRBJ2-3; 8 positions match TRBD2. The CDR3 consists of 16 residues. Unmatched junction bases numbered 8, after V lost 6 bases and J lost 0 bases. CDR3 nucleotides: TGTGCCAGCAGACTTGGACTAGCCCTTAGCACAGATACGCAGTATTTT. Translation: CASRLGLALSTDTQYF.

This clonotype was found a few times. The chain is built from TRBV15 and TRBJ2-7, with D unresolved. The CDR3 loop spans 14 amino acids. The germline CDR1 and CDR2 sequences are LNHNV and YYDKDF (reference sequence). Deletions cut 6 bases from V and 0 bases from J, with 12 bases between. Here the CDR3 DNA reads TGTGCCACCAGTCAGCGCTCCAACTCCTACGAGCAGTACTTC. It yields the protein CATSQRSNSYEQYF.